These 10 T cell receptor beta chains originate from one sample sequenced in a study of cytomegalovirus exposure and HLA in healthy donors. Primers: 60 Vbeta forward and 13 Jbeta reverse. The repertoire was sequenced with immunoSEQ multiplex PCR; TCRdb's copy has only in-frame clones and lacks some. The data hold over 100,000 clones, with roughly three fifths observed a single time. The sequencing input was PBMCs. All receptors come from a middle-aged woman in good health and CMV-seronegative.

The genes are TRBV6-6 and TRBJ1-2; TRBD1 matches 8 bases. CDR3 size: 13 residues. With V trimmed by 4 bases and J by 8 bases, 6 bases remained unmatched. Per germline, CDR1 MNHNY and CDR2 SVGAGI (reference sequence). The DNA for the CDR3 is TGTGCCAGCAGTTTACAGGGGGGAAAGGGCTACACCTTC. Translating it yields CASSLQGGKGYTF.

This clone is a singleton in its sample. The CDR3 sequence: CASSVDTYTGELFF. The CDR3 bases are TGTGCCAGCAGCGTTGACACTTACACCGGGGAGCTGTTTTTT. V usage is TRBV9 and J usage is TRBJ2-2; D gene uncertain. Germline V gives CDR1 SGDLS, CDR2 YYNGEE. V lost 2 bases, J lost 3 bases, and 8 bases lay in between. The CDR3 spans 14 residues.

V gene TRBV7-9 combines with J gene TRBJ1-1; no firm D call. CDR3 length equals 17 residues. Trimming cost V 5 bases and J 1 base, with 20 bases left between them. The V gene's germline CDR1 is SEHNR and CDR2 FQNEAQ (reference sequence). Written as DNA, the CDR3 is TGTGCCAGCAGCCGCTTCCCGGCGGGAGAAGGGAACACTGAAGCTTTCTTT. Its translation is CASSRFPAGEGNTEAFF.

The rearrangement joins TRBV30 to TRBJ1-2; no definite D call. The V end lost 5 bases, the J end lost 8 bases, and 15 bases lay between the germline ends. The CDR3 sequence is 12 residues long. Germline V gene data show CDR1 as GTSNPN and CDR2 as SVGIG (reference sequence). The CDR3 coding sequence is TGTGCCTGGCGCGCGAGGGATAGGGGCTACACCTTC. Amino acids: CAWRARDRGYTF.

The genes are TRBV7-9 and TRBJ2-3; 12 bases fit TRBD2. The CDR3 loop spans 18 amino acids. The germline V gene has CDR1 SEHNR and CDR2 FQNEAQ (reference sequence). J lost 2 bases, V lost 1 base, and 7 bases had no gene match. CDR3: CASSLESLAGGHTDTQYF. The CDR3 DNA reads TGTGCCAGCAGCTTAGAATCCCTAGCGGGGGGGCACACAGATACGCAGTATTTT.

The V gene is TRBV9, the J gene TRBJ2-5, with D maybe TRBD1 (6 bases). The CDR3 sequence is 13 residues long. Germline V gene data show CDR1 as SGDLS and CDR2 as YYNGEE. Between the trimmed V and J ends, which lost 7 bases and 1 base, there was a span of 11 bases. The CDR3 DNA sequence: TGTGCCAGCGGAGGACAGTTCCAAGAGACCCAGTACTTC. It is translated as CASGGQFQETQYF.

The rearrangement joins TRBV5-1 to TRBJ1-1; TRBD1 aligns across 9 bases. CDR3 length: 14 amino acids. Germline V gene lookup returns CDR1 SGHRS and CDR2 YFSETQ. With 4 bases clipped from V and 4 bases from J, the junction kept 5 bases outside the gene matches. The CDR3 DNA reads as TGCGCCAGCAGCAGCGGGGACAGGGTCACTGAAGCTTTCTTT. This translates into CASSSGDRVTEAFF.

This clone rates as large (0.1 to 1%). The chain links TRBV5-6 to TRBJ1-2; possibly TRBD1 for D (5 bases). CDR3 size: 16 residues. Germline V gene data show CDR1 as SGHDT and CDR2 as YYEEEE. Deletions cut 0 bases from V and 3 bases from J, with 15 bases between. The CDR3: CASSLEGSGRDYGYTF. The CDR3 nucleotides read TGTGCCAGCAGCTTGGAAGGTTCTGGCAGGGACTATGGCTACACCTTC.

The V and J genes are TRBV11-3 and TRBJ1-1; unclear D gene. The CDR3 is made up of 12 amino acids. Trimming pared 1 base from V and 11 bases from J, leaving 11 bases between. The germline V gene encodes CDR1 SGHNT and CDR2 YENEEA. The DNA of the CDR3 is TGTGCCAGCAGCTTAGGGAGCGCTAGGGCTTTCTTT. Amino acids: CASSLGSARAFF. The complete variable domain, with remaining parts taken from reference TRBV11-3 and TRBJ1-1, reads EAGVVQSPRYKIIEKKQPVAFWCNPISGHNTLYWYLQNLGQGPELLIRYENEEAVDDSQLPKDRFSAERLKGVDSTLKIQPAELGDSAVYLCASSLGSARAFFGQGTRLTVV.

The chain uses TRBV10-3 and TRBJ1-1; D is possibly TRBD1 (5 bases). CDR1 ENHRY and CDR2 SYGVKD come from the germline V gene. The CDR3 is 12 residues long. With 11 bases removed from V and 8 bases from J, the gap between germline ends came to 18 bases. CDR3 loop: CASSSARAEAFF. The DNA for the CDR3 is TGTGCCTCCAGTTCTGCCAGGGCCGAAGCTTTCTTT.